This T cell receptor (beta chain) was identified during a study of cytomegalovirus exposure and HLA in healthy donors. Notes on the study in general: It was confirmed in vitro that a few of the CMV-associated chains were specific for CMV antigens.

This clone appeared once. Antigen unknown. Sequenced by immunoSEQ multiplex PCR; TCRdb stores in-frame clones only, minus some. The table records 250,000 to 400,000 clones, approximately 88% of them present only once. CDR1 is SGHAT and CDR2 is FQNNGV in the germline V gene. V lost 5 bases, J lost 0 bases, and 22 bases lay in between. The CDR3 covers 18 residues. Sequenced sample: PBMCs. The TCR comes from a young man in good health and CMV-seronegative. The rearrangement joins TRBV11-2 to TRBJ2-5, with D possibly TRBD1 on 5 matching bases. Here the CDR3 DNA reads TGTGCCAGCAGCCCCTTAGAACACCCCAGACAGAACCAAGAGACCCAGTACTTC. Its translation is CASSPLEHPRQNQETQYF.